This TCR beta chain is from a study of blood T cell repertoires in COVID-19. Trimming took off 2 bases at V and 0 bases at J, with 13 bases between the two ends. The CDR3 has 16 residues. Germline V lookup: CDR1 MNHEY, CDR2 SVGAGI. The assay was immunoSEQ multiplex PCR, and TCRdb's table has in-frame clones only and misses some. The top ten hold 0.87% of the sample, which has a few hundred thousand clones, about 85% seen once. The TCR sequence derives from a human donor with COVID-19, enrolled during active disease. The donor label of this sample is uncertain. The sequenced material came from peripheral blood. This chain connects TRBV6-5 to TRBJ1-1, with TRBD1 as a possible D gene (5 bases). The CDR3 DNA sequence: TGTGCCAGCAGTTACCTATTCGCAGGGCTGAACACTGAAGCTTTCTTT. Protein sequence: CASSYLFAGLNTEAFF.